This TCR beta chain was observed in a study of vaccination effects on CD4 cells after COVID-19. Study-wide background: The second dose preceded post-vaccine samples by a median of 72 days. Findings and limits, study-wide: Convalescent patients were scarce in the study, and it lacked early post-infection timepoints.

Before sequencing took place, the ViraFEST assay used viral peptide pools to expand antigen-specific CD4+ T cells. Scientists isolated CD4+ T cells after a roughly 9-day culture period ended. All participants had two doses of either the BNT162b2 or mRNA-1273 vaccine. Each well held about 2 million PBMC cultured with roughly 9.7 ug/ml peptides and 9.5 to 10 IU/ml IL-2. A half-medium replacement with IL-2 medium was carried out on days 3 and 7. The germline V gene encodes CDR1 SNHLY and CDR2 FYNNEI. The CDR3 runs to 15 residues. With 5 bases clipped from V and 1 base from J, the junction kept 1 base outside the gene matches. The table came from immunoSEQ multiplex PCR; TCRdb's copy has only in-frame clones and leaves some out. This table holds 20,000 to 30,000 clones, roughly two thirds found once. To note about this clone: The antigen is not known.

Sequenced material: CD4+ T cells from PBMCs cultured with SARS-CoV-2 spike peptides, taken after COVID-19 vaccination. This sequence joins TRBV2 and TRBJ2-3; 12 positions agree with TRBD2. This clonotype originated in a human donor who received a COVID-19 vaccine. As DNA, the CDR3 is TGTGCCAGCAGTAGGACTAGCGGGGGCACAGATACGCAGTATTTT. This gives the protein CASSRTSGGTDTQYF. Together with reference TRBV2 and TRBJ2-3, the CDR3 gives the full variable domain: EPEVTQTPSHQVTQMGQEVILRCVPISNHLYFYWYRQILGQKVEFLVSFYNNEISEKSEIFDDQFSVERPDGSNFTLKIRSTKLEDSAMYFCASSRTSGGTDTQYFGPGTRLTVL.